The TCR beta chain under discussion was sequenced for a study of blood T cell repertoires in COVID-19. Sequencing used immunoSEQ multiplex PCR; TCRdb keeps in-frame clones, though not all of them. The table records 120,000 to 150,000 clones, about 86% of them present only once. The CDR3 is made up of 12 amino acids. V lost 5 bases, J lost 5 bases, and 9 bases lay in between. Specimen: peripheral blood. The chain links TRBV12-3 or TRBV12-4 to TRBJ1-2; D perhaps matches TRBD1 (6 bases). The receptor comes from a woman aged 40 to 49 with acute or convalescent COVID-19. The CDR3 nucleotides read TGTGCCAGCAGTCCCAGGGGATATGGCTACACCTTC. Translating gives CASSPRGYGYTF.